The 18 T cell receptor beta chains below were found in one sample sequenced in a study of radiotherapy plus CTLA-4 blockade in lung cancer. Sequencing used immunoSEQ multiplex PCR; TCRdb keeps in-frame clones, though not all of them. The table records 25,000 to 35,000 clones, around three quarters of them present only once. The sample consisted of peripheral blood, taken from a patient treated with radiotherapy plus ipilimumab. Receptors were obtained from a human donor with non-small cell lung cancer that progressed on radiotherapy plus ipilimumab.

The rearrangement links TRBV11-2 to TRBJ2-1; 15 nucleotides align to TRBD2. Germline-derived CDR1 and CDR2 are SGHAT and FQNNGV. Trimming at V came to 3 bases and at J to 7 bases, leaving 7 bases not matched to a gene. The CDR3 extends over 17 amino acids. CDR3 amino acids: CASSFGLAGGPKNEQFF. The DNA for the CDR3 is TGTGCCAGCAGCTTCGGACTAGCGGGAGGGCCGAAGAATGAGCAGTTCTTC. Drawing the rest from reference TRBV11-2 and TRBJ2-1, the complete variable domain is EAGVAQSPRYKIIEKRQSVAFWCNPISGHATLYWYQQILGQGPKLLIQFQNNGVVDDSQLPKDRFSAERLKGVDSTLKIQPAKLEDSAVYLCASSFGLAGGPKNEQFFGPGTRLTVL.

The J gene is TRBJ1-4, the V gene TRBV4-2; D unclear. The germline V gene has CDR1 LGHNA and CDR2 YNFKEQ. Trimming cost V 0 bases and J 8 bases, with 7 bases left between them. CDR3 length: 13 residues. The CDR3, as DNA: TGTGCCAGCAGCCAAGATGTAGGGGAAAAACTGTTTTTT. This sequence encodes CASSQDVGEKLFF.

The CDR3 spells CASSPRGAGGPETQYF. DNA for the CDR3: TGTGCCAGCAGCCCCCGGGGAGCGGGGGGGCCGGAGACCCAGTACTTC. The chain links TRBV5-4 to TRBJ2-5, with 10 bases identical to TRBD2. Germline V lookup: CDR1 SGHNT, CDR2 YYREEE (reference sequence). This CDR3 spans 16 amino acids. The junction had 11 bases not matched to a gene; V was cut back by 4 bases and J by 5 bases.

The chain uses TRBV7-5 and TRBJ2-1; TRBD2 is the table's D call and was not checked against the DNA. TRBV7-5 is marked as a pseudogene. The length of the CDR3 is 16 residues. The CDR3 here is CARSPRTSGSYNEQFF. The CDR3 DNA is TGTGCCAGAAGCCCGAGGACTAGCGGGAGTTACAATGAGCAGTTCTTC.

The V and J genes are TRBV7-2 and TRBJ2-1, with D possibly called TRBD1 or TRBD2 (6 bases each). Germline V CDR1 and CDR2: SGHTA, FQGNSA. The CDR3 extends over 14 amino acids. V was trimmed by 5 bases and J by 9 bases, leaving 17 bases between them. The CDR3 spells CASSPRGPEGEQFF. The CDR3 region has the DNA TGTGCCAGCAGCCCCCGGGGGCCCGAAGGTGAGCAGTTCTTC.

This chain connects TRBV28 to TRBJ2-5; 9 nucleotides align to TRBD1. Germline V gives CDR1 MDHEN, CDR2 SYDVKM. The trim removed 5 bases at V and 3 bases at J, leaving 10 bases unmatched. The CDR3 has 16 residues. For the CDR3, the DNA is TGTGCCAGCAGTAACCCCCGGGACAGGGTTAAAGAGACCCAGTACTTC. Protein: CASSNPRDRVKETQYF.

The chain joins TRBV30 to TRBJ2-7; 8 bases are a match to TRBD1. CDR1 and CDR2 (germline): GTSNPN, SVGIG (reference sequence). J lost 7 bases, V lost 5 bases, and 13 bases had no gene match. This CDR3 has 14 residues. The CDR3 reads CAWSRGQGRGEQYF. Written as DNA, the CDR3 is TGTGCCTGGTCAAGAGGACAGGGTCGGGGGGAGCAGTACTTC.

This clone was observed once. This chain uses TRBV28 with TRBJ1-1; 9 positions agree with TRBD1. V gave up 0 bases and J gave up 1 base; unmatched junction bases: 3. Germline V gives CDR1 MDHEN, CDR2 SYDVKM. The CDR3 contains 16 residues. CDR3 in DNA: TGTGCCAGCAGTTTATGGGACAGGGGAGGGAACACTGAAGCTTTCTTT. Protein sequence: CASSLWDRGGNTEAFF.

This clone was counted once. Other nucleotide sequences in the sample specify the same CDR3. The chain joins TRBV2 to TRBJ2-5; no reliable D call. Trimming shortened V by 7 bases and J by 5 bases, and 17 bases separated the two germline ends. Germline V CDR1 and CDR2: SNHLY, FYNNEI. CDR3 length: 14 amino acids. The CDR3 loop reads CASNKVLGQETQYF. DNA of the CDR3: TGTGCCAGCAATAAGGTCTTAGGGCAGGAGACCCAGTACTTC. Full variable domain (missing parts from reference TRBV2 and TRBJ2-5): EPEVTQTPSHQVTQMGQEVILRCVPISNHLYFYWYRQILGQKVEFLVSFYNNEISEKSEIFDDQFSVERPDGSNFTLKIRSTKLEDSAMYFCASNKVLGQETQYFGPGTRLLVL.

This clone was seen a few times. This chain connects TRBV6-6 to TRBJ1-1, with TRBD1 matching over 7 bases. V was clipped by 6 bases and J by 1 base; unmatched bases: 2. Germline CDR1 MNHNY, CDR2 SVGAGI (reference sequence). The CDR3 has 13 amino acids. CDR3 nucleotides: TGTGCCAGCAGACAGGGGTGGAACACTGAAGCTTTCTTT. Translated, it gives CASRQGWNTEAFF.

CDR3 in amino acids: CASNLFGSGYTF. CDR3 DNA: TGTGCCAGCAACCTCTTTGGCAGTGGCTACACCTTC. The chain employs TRBV9 and TRBJ1-2; no reliable D call. With 6 bases removed from V and 7 bases from J, the gap between germline ends came to 13 bases. The CDR3 loop spans 12 amino acids. CDR1 and CDR2 (germline): SGDLS, YYNGEE. Supplemented by reference TRBV9 and TRBJ1-2, the full variable domain reads DSGVTQTPKHLITATGQRVTLRCSPRSGDLSVYWYQQSLDQGLQFLIQYYNGEERAKGNILERFSAQQFPDLHSELNLSSLELGDSALYFCASNLFGSGYTFGSGTRLTVV.

The CDR3, as DNA: TGCGCCAGCAGCCCTAGACTAGCGGGGGTTTCTGATACGCAGTATTTT. Translation: CASSPRLAGVSDTQYF. This chain joins TRBV4-3 and TRBJ2-3; 12 bases line up with TRBD2. CDR1 is LGHNA, CDR2 YSLEER, per germline. The CDR3 runs 16 residues. After removal of 4 bases from V and 6 bases from J, the junction contained 8 bases not matched to a gene.

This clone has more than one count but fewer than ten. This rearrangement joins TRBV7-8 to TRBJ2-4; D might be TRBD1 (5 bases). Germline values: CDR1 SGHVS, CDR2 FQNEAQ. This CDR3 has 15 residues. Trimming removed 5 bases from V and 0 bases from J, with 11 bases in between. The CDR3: CASSPTELAKNIQYF. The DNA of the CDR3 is TGTGCCAGCAGCCCGACAGAGCTAGCCAAAAACATTCAGTACTTC.

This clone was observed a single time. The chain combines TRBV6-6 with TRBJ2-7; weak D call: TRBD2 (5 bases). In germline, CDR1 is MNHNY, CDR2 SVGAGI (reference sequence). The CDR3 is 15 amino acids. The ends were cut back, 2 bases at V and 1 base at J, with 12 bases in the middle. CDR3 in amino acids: CASSYGVAPSYEQYF. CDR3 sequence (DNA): TGTGCCAGCAGTTACGGAGTAGCGCCGTCCTACGAGCAGTACTTC.

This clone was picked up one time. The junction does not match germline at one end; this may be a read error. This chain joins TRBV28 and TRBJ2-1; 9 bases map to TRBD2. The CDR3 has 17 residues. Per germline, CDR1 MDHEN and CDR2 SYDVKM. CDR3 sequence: CASRPGGTSPRDNEQFF. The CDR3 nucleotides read TGTGCCAGCAGGCCGGGGGGGACTAGCCCGAGGGACAACGAGCAGTTCTTC.

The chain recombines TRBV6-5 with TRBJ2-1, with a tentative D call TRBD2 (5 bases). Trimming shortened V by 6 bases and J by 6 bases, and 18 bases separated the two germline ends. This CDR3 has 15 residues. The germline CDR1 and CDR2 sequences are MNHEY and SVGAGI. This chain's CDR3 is CASSLGAIEGNEQFF. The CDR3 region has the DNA TGTGCCAGCAGCCTTGGAGCCATCGAGGGCAATGAGCAGTTCTTC.

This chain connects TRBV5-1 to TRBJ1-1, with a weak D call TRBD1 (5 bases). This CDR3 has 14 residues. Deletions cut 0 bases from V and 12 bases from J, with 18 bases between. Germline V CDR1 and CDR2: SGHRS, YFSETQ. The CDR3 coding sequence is TGCGCCAGCAGCTTGGCCGGGAAGGTGGGGGTCTCTTTCTTT. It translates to CASSLAGKVGVSFF.

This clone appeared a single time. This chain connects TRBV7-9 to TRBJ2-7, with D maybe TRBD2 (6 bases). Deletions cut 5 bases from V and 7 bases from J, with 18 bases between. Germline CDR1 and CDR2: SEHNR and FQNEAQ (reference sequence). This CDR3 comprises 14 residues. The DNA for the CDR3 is TGTGCCAGCAGCCCATCCGGGACTGGCGTAGAGCAGTACTTC. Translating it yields CASSPSGTGVEQYF.